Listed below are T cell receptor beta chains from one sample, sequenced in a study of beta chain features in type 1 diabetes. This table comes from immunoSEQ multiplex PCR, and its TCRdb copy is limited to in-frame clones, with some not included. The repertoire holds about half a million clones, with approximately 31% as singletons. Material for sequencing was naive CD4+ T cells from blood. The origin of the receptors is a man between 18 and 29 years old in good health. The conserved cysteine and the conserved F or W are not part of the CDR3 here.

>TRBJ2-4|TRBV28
ASSATFLAKNIQY
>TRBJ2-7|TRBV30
ALVPGTGPYEQY
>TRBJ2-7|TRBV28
ASRSSLGGAYEQY
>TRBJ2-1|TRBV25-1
ASSEPSGIGGNEQF
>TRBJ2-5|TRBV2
ASGGVTSGYQETQY
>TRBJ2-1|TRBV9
ASSVVGLGEQF
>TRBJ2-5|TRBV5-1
ASSREGQETQY
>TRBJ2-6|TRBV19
ASSTRGLGANVLT
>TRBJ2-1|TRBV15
ATSRDMSGGNNEQF
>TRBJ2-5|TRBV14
ASSQDGRAAETQY
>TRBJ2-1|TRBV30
AWRPKDSYNEQF
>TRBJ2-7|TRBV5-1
ASSFREYSYEQY
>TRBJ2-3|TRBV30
AWSATSSTDTQY
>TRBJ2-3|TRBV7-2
ASSRTSGNKDTQY
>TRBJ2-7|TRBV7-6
ASSLTGGLPHEQY
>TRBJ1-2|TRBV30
AWGHKMYGYT
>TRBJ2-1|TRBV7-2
ASSIERLPYNEQF
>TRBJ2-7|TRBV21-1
ASSKAAGASYEQY
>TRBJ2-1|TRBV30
AWSLVRLASSSYNEQF
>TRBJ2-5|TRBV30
AWSVRGETQY
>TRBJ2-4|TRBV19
ASAQQGSGNIQY
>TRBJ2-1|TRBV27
ASSRQGAGNEQF
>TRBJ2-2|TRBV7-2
ASSLDRYTGELF
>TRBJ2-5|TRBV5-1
ASSVDSYQETQY
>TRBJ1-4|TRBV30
AWPEGATNEKLF
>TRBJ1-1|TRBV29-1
SALEAQGARAF
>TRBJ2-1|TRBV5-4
ASSLGLAENEQF
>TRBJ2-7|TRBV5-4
ASSYSRDRTYEQY
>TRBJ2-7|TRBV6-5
ASSLLAGGGYEQY
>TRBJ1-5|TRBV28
ASSPQTGTVYQPQH
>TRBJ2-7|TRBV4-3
ASSQEFGSEQY
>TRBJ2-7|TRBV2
ASSVGLSYEQY
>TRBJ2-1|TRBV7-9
ASSPRASGSDEQF
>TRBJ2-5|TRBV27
ASSLGDRGGETQY
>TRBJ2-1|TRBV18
ASSGTSGSGNEQF
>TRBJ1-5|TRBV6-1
ASSEAGTAYQPQH
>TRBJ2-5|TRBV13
ASSGQETQY
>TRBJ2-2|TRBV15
ATSRAYGELF
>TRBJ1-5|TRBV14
ASSHVRRDHQPQH
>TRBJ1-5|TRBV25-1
ASSVTGEGQPQH
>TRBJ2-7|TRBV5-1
ASSRTSLNLEQY
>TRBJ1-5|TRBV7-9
ASSLADRSQPQH
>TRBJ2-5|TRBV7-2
ASSLRDWEETQY
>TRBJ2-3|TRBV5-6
ASSSSGRAADTQY
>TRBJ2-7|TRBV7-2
ASSSTGGIYEQY
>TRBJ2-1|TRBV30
AWSLNPPGQGEQF
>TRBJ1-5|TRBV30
AWSVNREQPQH
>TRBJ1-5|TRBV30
AWSRRGRQPQH